One and the same sample provided the 20 T cell receptor beta chains below, sequenced in a study of human T cells and chemical hapten exposure. TCRdb passed the RACE reads through MiXCR, listing each CDR3 protein once. The sample consists of some 99,000 distinct CDR3 sequences, approximately 8.8% of them appearing once. Sample time point: patch test 2, 6 weeks after DPC sensitization. Treatment defined: therapeutic diphenylcyclopropenone sensitization with weekly scalp DPC. The sample here was whole blood, taken in connection with sensitization to the hapten diphenylcyclopropenone (DPC). These receptors were collected from a woman aged 40 to 49 with alopecia areata. Some clones in this sample may be carry-over from other donors' samples.

This clonotype was seen a handful of times. The V and J genes are TRBV28 and TRBJ2-5; D uncertain. The CDR3 totals 12 residues. With 3 bases removed from V and 5 bases from J, the gap between germline ends came to 7 bases. The V gene's germline CDR1 is MDHEN and CDR2 SYDVKM. The CDR3 reads CASSLSLETQYF. The CDR3 DNA follows: TGTGCCAGCAGTTTGAGTCTCGAGACCCAGTACTTC.

This clonotype occurred many times. This sequence joins TRBV5-6 and TRBJ1-2, with TRBD1 matching 10 bases. The J segment lost 3 bases and the V segment lost 3 bases, leaving 2 bases of the junction unmatched. Germline assignment: CDR1 SGHDT and CDR2 YYEEEE. The CDR3 contains 14 residues. The CDR3 spells CASSSTGGHYGYTF. CDR3 in DNA: TGTGCCAGCAGCTCGACAGGGGGCCACTATGGCTACACCTTC.

There are a few counts of this clonotype. The J gene is TRBJ2-7, the V gene TRBV30; TRBD1 might be the D (6 bases). This CDR3 is 12 amino acids long. Trimming pared 3 bases from V and 5 bases from J, leaving 11 bases between. Germline V gene data show CDR1 as GTSNPN and CDR2 as SVGIG (reference sequence). CDR3 DNA: TGTGCCTGGAGACAGGGTCGCCACGAGCAGTACTTC. This gives the protein CAWRQGRHEQYF.

This clonotype was observed at least ten times. This chain links TRBV5-1 with TRBJ1-1, with TRBD1 identical over 7 bases. The germline gives CDR1 SGHRS, CDR2 YFSETQ. J lost 1 base, V lost 5 bases, and 8 bases had no gene match. The CDR3 covers 15 residues. CDR3 amino acids: CASSLQGSQNTEAFF. CDR3 nucleotide sequence: TGCGCCAGCAGTCTACAGGGGTCACAGAACACTGAAGCTTTCTTT.

J is TRBJ2-3 and V is TRBV3-1, with D unresolved. Trimming pared 0 bases from V and 1 base from J, leaving 5 bases between. The germline gives CDR1 LGHDT, CDR2 YNNKEL (reference sequence). The CDR3 consists of 14 residues. The CDR3 spells CASSQEVGTDTQYF. CDR3 coding DNA: TGTGCCAGCAGCCAAGAGGTGGGCACAGATACGCAGTATTTT.

This chain uses TRBV3-1 with TRBJ1-3; TRBD1 agrees at 7 bases. Germline V gene sequence: CDR1 LGHDT, CDR2 YNNKEL (reference sequence). This CDR3 contains 18 residues. V trimming: 2 bases; J trimming: 0 bases; junction bases outside the gene matches: 10. As DNA, the CDR3 is TGTGCCAGCAGCCAATCAATGACAGGGCCCAACTCTGGAAACACCATATATTTT. It encodes CASSQSMTGPNSGNTIYF.

At least ten counts were recorded for this clonotype. The V gene is TRBV7-2, the J gene TRBJ1-2; no clear D. V lost 2 bases and J lost 2, with 9 bases in between. The CDR3 runs to 14 residues. Germline lookup yields CDR1 SGHTA and CDR2 FQGNSA. The CDR3 here is CASSLTRMNYGYTF. The CDR3 DNA follows: TGTGCCAGCAGCTTAACCCGTATGAACTATGGCTACACCTTC.

This clonotype was counted a few times. This sequence joins TRBV7-6 and TRBJ2-3, with 11 nucleotides matching TRBD1. Germline CDR1 SGHVS, CDR2 FNYEAQ. The CDR3 sequence is 16 residues long. The ends lost 4 bases at V and 6 bases at J; junction bases unmatched: 9. The CDR3 region is CASSSRTGGNGDTQYF. In DNA form, the CDR3 reads TGTGCCAGCAGCTCCAGGACAGGGGGCAATGGGGATACGCAGTATTTT.

This clonotype was seen at least ten times. This rearrangement joins TRBV28 to TRBJ1-1, with 8 positions matching TRBD1. The germline V gene encodes CDR1 MDHEN and CDR2 SYDVKM. This CDR3 is 15 amino acids long. V trimming: 6 bases; J trimming: 1 base; junction bases outside the gene matches: 7. The chain's CDR3 is CASSLLGTGNTEAFF. For the CDR3, the DNA is TGTGCCAGCAGCCTACTTGGGACAGGGAACACTGAAGCTTTCTTT.

V is TRBV6-5 and J is TRBJ2-7; 9 positions agree with TRBD1. With 0 bases clipped from V and 4 bases from J, the junction kept 4 bases outside the gene matches. Germline V lookup: CDR1 MNHEY, CDR2 SVGAGI. The CDR3 sequence is 15 residues long. As DNA, the CDR3 is TGTGCCAGCAGTTACTCCTGGGACAGGGAGTACGAGCAGTACTTC. Its translation: CASSYSWDREYEQYF.

This clonotype was found a few times. The chain recombines TRBV4-1 with TRBJ2-7; 9 bases align to TRBD1. Trimming at V came to 1 base and at J to 2 bases, leaving 3 bases not matched to a gene. The CDR3 has 15 amino acids. CDR1 and CDR2 (germline): MGHRA, YSYEKL. The CDR3 DNA reads as TGCGCCAGCAGCCAAGGAACAGGGGGCACCTACGAGCAGTACTTC. Translating it yields CASSQGTGGTYEQYF.

The J gene is TRBJ2-5, the V gene TRBV5-1, with TRBD2 as a possible D gene (5 bases). Germline V gene data show CDR1 as SGHRS and CDR2 as YFSETQ. The CDR3 loop spans 18 amino acids. Trimming shortened V by 0 bases and J by 4 bases, and 22 bases separated the two germline ends. CDR3 sequence reads: CASSLEAVLGEGRETQYF. CDR3 sequence (DNA): TGCGCCAGCAGCTTGGAGGCCGTATTAGGAGAGGGAAGAGAGACCCAGTACTTC.

The chain combines TRBV6-6 with TRBJ1-4, with D unclear. The CDR3 totals 16 residues. Trimming stripped 8 bases from V and 0 bases from J, with 16 bases between. CDR1 and CDR2 from the germline V gene are MNHNY and SVGAGI (reference sequence). The CDR3 loop reads CASCPPQAPTNEKLFF. The CDR3 DNA is TGTGCCAGCTGTCCCCCGCAGGCCCCAACTAATGAAAAACTGTTTTTT.

This clonotype was observed a few times. The chain carries TRBV28 and TRBJ1-2; D gene ambiguous. V gave up 1 base and J gave up 3 bases, with 12 bases separating them. The V gene's germline CDR1 is MDHEN and CDR2 SYDVKM. The CDR3 contains 15 residues. The CDR3 DNA sequence: TGTGCCAGCAGTTTATCTACGGGAGTCGACTATGGCTACACCTTC. It yields the protein CASSLSTGVDYGYTF.

This clonotype was seen only a few times. The J gene is TRBJ2-7, the V gene TRBV6-6; D uncertain. Germline CDR1 is MNHNY and CDR2 is SVGAGI (reference sequence). The V end lost 2 bases, the J end lost 4 bases, and 9 bases lay between the germline ends. The CDR3 is 13 residues long. CDR3 in amino acids: CASSYGVGYEQYF. The CDR3 DNA is TGTGCCAGCAGTTACGGGGTAGGGTACGAGCAGTACTTC.

This clonotype showed up just a few times. The chain links TRBV7-6 to TRBJ2-3; 9 bases are a match to TRBD2. CDR3 length equals 15 residues. Looked up from germline, CDR1 is SGHVS and CDR2 is FNYEAQ. J gave up 1 base and V 5 bases, and 4 bases lay outside the gene matches. The CDR3 sequence: CASSLIAGGTDTQYF. In nucleotides, the CDR3 is TGTGCCAGCAGCCTCATAGCGGGGGGCACAGATACGCAGTATTTT.

There are a few counts of this clonotype. The V gene is TRBV7-3, the J gene TRBJ2-4; weak D call: TRBD2 (6 bases). Per germline, CDR1 SGHTA and CDR2 FQGTGA. There are 16 residues in the CDR3. Trimming pared 2 bases from V and 3 bases from J, leaving 14 bases between. The CDR3 DNA reads TGTGCCAGCAGCTTAGGCGCGGGGAAAGGCAAAAACATTCAGTACTTC. This gives the protein CASSLGAGKGKNIQYF.

The gene calls are TRBV7-2 and TRBJ2-7; 7 bases match TRBD2. The germline gives CDR1 SGHTA, CDR2 FQGNSA. Germline trimming cut 4 bases from V and 1 base from J; bases unmatched to any gene: 4. This CDR3 region has 14 residues. CDR3 sequence: CASSSVGGSYEQYF. For the CDR3, the DNA is TGTGCCAGCAGCTCCGTGGGAGGGTCCTACGAGCAGTACTTC.

The chain couples TRBV19 to TRBJ2-7; 7 positions agree with TRBD1. CDR3 length: 14 residues. J lost 3 bases, V lost 4 bases, and 6 bases had no gene match. From germline, CDR1 is LNHDA and CDR2 SQIVND (reference sequence). The CDR3 coding sequence is TGTGCCAGTAGTACCTCGACAGGGATCTACGAGCAGTACTTC. Amino acid sequence: CASSTSTGIYEQYF.

This sequence joins TRBV5-4 and TRBJ2-2, with TRBD1 identical over 10 bases. The ends lost 4 bases at V and 2 bases at J; junction bases unmatched: 8. The V gene's germline CDR1 is SGHNT and CDR2 YYREEE (reference sequence). The CDR3 loop spans 17 amino acids. Written as DNA, the CDR3 is TGTGCCAGCAGCCCGCCCGGGACAGGGGTTAACACCGGGGAGCTGTTTTTT. Translated, it gives CASSPPGTGVNTGELFF.